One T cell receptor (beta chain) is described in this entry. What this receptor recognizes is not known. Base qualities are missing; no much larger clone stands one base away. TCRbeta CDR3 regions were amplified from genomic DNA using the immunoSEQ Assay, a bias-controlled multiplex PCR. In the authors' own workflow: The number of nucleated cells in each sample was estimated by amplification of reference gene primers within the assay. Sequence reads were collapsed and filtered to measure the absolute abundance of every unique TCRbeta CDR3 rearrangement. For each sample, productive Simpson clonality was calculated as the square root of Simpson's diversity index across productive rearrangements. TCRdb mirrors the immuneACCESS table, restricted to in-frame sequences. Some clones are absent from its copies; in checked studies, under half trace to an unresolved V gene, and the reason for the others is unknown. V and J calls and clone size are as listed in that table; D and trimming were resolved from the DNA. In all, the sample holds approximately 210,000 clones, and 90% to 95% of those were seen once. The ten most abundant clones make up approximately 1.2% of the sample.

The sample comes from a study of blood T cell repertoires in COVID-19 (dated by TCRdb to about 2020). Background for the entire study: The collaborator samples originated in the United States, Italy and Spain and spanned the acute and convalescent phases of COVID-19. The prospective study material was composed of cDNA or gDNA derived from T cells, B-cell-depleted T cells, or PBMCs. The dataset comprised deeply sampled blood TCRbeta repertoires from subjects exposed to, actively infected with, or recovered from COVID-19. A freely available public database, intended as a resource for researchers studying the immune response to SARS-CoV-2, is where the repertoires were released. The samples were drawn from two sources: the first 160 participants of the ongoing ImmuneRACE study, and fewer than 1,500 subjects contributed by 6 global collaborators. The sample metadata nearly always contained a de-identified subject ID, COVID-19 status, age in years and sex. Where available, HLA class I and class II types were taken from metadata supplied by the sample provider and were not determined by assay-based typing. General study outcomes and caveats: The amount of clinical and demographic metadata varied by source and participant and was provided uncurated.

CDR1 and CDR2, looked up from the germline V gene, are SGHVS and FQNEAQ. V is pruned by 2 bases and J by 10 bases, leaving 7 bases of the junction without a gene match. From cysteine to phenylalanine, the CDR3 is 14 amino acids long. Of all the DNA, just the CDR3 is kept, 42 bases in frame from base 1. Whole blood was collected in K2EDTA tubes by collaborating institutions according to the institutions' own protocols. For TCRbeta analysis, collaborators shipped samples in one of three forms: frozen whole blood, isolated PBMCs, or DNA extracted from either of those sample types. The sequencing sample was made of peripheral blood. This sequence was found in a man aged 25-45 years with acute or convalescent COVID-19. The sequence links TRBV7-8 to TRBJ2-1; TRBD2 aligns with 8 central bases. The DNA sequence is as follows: TGTGCCAGCAGCTTACCCAGCGGGGGCCGGGAGCAGTTCTTC. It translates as CASSLPSGGREQFF. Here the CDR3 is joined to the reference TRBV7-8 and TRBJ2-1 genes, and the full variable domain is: GAGVSQSPRYKVAKRGQDVALRCDPISGHVSLFWYQQALGQGPEFLTYFQNEAQLDKSGLPSDRFFAERPEGSVSTLKIQRTQQEDSAVYLCASSLPSGGREQFFGPGTRLTVL.